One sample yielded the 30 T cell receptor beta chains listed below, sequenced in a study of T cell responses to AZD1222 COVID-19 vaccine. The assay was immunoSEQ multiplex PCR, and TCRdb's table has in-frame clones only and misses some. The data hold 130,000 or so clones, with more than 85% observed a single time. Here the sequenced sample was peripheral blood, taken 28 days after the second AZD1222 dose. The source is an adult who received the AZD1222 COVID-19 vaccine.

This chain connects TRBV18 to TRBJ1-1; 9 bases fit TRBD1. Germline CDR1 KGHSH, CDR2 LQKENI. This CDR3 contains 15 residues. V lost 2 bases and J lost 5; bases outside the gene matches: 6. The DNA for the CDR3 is TGTGCCAGCTCACCAAGAACAGGGGGCGATACTGAAGCTTTCTTT. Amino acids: CASSPRTGGDTEAFF. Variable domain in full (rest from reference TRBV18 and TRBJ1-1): NAGVMQNPRHLVRRRGQEARLRCSPMKGHSHVYWYRQLPEEGLKFMVYLQKENIIDESGMPKERFSAEFPKEGPSILRIQQVVRGDSAAYFCASSPRTGGDTEAFFGQGTRLTVV.

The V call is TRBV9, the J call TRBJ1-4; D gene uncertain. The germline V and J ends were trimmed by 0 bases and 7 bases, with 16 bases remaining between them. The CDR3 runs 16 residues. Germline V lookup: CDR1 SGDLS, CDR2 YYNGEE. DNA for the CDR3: TGTGCCAGCAGCGTAGAGTCAGGAAGGCTCGGTGAAAAACTGTTTTTT. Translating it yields CASSVESGRLGEKLFF.

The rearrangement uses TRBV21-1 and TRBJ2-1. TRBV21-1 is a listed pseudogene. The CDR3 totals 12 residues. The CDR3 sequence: CASIITHNEQFF. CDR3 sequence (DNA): TGTGCCAGCATAATAACCCACAATGAGCAGTTCTTC.

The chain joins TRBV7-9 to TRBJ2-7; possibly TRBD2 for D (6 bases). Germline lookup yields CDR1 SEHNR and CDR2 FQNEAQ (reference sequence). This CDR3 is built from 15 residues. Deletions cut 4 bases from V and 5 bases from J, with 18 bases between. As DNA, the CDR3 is TGTGCCAGCAGCTCCGGCGGGGTTCGAGGGAACGAGCAGTACTTC. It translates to CASSSGGVRGNEQYF.

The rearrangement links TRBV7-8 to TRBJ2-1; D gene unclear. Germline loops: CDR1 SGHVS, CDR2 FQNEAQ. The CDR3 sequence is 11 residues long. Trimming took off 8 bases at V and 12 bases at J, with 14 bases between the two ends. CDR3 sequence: CASLLGSTQFF. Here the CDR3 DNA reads TGTGCCAGCCTCCTGGGGTCCACGCAGTTCTTC. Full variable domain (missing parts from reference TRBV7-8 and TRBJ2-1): GAGVSQSPRYKVAKRGQDVALRCDPISGHVSLFWYQQALGQGPEFLTYFQNEAQLDKSGLPSDRFFAERPEGSVSTLKIQRTQQEDSAVYLCASLLGSTQFFGPGTRLTVL.

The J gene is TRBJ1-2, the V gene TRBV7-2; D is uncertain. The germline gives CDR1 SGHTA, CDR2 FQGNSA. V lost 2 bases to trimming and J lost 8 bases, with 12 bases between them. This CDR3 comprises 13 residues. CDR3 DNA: TGTGCCAGCAGCTTATTCCGGAGTGGAGGCTACACCTTC. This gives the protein CASSLFRSGGYTF.

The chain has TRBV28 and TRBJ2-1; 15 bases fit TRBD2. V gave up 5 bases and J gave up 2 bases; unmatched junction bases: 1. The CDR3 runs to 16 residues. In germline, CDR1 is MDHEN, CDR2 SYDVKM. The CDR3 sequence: CASSGTSGGPYNEQFF. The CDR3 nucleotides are TGTGCCAGCAGTGGGACTAGCGGGGGGCCCTACAATGAGCAGTTCTTC.

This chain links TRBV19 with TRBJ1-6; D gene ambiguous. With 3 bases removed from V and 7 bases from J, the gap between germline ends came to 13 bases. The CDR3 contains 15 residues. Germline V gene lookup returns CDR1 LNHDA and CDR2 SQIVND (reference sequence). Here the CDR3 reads CASSIREGRNSPLHF. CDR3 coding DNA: TGTGCCAGTAGTATCCGAGAGGGCAGGAATTCACCCCTCCACTTT.

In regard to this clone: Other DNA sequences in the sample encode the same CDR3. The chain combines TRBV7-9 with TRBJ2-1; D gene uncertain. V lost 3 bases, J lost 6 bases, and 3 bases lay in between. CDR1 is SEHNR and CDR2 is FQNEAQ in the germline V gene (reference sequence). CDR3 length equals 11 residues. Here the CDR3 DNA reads TGTGCCAGCAGCTTGGGCAATGAGCAGTTCTTC. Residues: CASSLGNEQFF.

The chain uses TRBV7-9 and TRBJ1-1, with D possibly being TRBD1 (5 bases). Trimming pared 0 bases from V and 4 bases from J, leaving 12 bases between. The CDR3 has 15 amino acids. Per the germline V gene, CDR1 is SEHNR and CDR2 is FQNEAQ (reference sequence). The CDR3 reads CASSLALADSTEAFF. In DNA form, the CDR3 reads TGTGCCAGCAGCTTAGCTCTGGCAGACAGCACTGAAGCTTTCTTT.

The CDR3 nucleotides are TGTGCCAGCAGCCTAGGACAGTCCCGGAGCACTGAAGCTTTCTTT. It translates to CASSLGQSRSTEAFF. The chain combines TRBV6-5 with TRBJ1-1, with a possible D match to TRBD1 (6 bases). The V end was cut by 6 bases, the J end by 4 bases, with 18 bases between. The CDR3 contains 15 residues. CDR1 and CDR2 (germline): MNHEY, SVGAGI.

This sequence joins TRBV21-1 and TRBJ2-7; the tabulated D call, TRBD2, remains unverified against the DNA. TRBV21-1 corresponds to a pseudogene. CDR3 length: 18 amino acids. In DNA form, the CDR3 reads TGTGCCAGCAGCAAAGAGGTCTCTAGCGGGAACCACTCCTACGAGCAGTACTTC. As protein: CASSKEVSSGNHSYEQYF.

The CDR3 DNA sequence: TGTGCCAGCAGCTTATTTGGGGGGACGAACACCGGGGAGCTGTTTTTT. As protein: CASSLFGGTNTGELFF. V gene TRBV7-2 combines with J gene TRBJ2-2, with a possible D match to TRBD2 (6 bases). The CDR3 length is 16 residues. Germline V lookup: CDR1 SGHTA, CDR2 FQGNSA. V was cut by 2 bases and J by 0 bases, with 10 bases left in between.

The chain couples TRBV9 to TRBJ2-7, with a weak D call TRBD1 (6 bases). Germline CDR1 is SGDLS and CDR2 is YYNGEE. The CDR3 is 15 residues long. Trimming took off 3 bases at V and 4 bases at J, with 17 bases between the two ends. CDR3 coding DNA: TGTGCCAGCAGCGAGGGTGGGGGCGCGCAGTACGAGCAGTACTTC. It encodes CASSEGGGAQYEQYF.

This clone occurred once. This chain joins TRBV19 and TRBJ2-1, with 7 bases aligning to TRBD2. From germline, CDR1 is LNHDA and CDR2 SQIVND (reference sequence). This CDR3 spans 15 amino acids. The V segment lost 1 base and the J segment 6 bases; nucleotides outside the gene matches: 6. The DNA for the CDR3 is TGTGCCAGTAGTATAGGGAGAAGCGGGGCCAATGAGCAGTTCTTC. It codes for CASSIGRSGANEQFF.

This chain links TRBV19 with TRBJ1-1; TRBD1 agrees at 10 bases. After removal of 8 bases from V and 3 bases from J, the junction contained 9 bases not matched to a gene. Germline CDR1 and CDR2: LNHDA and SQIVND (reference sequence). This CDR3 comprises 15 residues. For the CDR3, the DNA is TGTGCCAGTGGAAGGGGACAGGGGCTACACACTGAAGCTTTCTTT. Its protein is CASGRGQGLHTEAFF.

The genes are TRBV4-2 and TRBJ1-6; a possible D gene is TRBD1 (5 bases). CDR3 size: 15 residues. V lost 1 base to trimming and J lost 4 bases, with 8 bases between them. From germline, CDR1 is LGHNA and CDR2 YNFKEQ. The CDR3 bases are TGTGCCAGCAGCCAAGGAGGGGATTATAATTCACCCCTCCACTTT. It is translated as CASSQGGDYNSPLHF.

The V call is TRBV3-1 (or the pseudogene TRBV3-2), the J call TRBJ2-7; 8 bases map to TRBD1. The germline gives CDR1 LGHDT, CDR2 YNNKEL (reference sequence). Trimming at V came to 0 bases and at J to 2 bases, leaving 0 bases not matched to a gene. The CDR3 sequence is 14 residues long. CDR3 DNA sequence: TGTGCCAGCAGCCAAGACAGGGGGCCCTACGAGCAGTACTTC. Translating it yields CASSQDRGPYEQYF.

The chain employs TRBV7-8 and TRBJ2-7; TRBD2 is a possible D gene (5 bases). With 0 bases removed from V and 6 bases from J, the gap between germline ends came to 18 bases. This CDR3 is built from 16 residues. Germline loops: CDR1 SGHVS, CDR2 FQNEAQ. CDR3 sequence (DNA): TGTGCCAGCAGCTTAGCGGCGAGGGTCCCCTCCGGCGAGCAGTACTTC. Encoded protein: CASSLAARVPSGEQYF.

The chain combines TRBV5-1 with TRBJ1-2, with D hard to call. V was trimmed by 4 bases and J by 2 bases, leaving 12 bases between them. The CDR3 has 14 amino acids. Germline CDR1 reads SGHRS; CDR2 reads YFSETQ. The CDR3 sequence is CASSPLGRNYGYTF. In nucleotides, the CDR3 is TGCGCCAGCAGCCCGCTCGGCAGAAACTATGGCTACACCTTC. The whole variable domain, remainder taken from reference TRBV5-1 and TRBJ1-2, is KAGVTQTPRYLIKTRGQQVTLSCSPISGHRSVSWYQQTPGQGLQFLFEYFSETQRNKGNFPGRFSGRQFSNSRSEMNVSTLELGDSALYLCASSPLGRNYGYTFGSGTRLTVV.

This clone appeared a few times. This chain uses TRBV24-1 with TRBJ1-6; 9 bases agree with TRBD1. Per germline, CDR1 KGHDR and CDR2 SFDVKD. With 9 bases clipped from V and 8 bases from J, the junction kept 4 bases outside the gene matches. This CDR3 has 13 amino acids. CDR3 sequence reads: CATRRDRDSPLHF. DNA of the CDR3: TGTGCCACCCGAAGGGACAGGGATTCACCCCTCCACTTT.

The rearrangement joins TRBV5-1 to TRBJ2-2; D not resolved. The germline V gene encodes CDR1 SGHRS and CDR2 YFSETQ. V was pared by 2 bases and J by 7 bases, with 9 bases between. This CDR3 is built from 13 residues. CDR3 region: CASSFAEGGELFF. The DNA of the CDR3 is TGCGCCAGCAGCTTTGCAGAAGGCGGGGAGCTGTTTTTT.

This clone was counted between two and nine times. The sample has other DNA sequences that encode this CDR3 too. CDR3 coding DNA: TGTGCCAGCAGTGAATTGGACAGGGGGAACACTGAAGCTTTCTTT. Its protein is CASSELDRGNTEAFF. This chain uses TRBV2 with TRBJ1-1, with 9 bases fitting TRBD1. The CDR3 has 15 residues. Unmatched junction bases numbered 2, after V lost 2 bases and J lost 1 base. Germline CDR1 reads SNHLY; CDR2 reads FYNNEI.

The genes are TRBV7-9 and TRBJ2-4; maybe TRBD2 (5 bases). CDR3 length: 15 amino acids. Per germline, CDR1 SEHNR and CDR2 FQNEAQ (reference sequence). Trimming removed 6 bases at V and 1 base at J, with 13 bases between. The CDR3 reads CASSSLALAKNIQYF. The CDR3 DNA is TGTGCCAGCAGTTCCCTAGCCCTGGCCAAAAACATTCAGTACTTC.

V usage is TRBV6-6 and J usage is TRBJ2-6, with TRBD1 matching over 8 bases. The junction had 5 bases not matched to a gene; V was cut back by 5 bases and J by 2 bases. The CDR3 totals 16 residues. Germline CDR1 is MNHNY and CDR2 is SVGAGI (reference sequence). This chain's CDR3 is CASSRRTGTGANVLTF. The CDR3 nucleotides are TGTGCCAGCAGTCGACGGACAGGGACTGGGGCCAACGTCCTGACTTTC.

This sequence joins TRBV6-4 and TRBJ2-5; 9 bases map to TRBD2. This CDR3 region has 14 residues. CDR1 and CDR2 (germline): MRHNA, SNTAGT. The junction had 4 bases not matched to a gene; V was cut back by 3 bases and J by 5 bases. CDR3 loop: CASSEAGGPETQYF. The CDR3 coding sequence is TGTGCCAGCAGTGAAGCGGGGGGACCGGAGACCCAGTACTTC.

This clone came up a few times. CDR3 DNA: TGTGCCAGCAGCTCCCACGGCGCCTCCTACGAGCAGTACTTC. This encodes CASSSHGASYEQYF. V is TRBV7-2 and J is TRBJ2-7; D call uncertain. Germline V gene lookup returns CDR1 SGHTA and CDR2 FQGNSA. The CDR3 loop spans 14 amino acids. Trimming took 4 bases from V and 0 from J, leaving 10 bases between them.

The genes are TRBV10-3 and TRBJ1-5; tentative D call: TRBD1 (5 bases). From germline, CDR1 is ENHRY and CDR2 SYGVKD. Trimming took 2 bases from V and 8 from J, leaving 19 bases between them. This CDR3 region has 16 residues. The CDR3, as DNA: TGTGCCATCAGTGAGGCGTATCGGGGCTCCGCGAAGCCCCAGCATTTT. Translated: CAISEAYRGSAKPQHF.

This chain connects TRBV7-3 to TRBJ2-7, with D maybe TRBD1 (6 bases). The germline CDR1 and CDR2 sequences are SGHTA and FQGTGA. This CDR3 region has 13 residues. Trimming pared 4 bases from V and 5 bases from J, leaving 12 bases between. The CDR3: CASSSSRGHEQYF. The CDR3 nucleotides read TGTGCCAGCAGCTCAAGCAGGGGCCACGAGCAGTACTTC.

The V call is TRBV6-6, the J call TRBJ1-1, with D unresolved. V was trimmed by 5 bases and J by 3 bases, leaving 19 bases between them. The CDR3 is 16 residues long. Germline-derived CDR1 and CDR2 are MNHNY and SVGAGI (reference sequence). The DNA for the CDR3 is TGTGCCAGCAGTCTACCTAACTCGATACCTCACACTGAAGCTTTCTTT. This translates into CASSLPNSIPHTEAFF.